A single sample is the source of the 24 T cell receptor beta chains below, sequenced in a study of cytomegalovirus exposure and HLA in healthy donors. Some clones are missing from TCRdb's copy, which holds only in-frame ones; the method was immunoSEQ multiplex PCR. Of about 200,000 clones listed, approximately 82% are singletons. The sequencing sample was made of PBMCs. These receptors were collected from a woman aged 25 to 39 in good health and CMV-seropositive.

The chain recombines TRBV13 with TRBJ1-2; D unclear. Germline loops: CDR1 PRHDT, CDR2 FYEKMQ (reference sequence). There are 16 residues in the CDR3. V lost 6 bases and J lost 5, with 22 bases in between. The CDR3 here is CASRRNTAERGYGYTF. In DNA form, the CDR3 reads TGTGCCAGCAGACGAAACACGGCAGAAAGAGGTTATGGCTACACCTTC.

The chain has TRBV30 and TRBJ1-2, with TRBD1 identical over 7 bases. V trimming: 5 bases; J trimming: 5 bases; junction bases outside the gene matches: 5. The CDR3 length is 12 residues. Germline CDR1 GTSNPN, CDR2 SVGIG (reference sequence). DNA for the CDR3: TGTGCCTGGGGGGCGACAGGGTATGGCTACACCTTC. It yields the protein CAWGATGYGYTF.

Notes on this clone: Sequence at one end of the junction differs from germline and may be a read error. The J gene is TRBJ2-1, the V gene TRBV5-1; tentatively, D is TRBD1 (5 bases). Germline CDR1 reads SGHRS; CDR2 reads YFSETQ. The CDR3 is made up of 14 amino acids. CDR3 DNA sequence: TGCGCCAGCAGCTTGGCCGGTGTATTGGGGCACCAGGTCTTC. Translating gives CASSLAGVLGHQVF. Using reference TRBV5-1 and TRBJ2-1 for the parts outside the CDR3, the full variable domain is KAGVTQTPRYLIKTRGQQVTLSCSPISGHRSVSWYQQTPGQGLQFLFEYFSETQRNKGNFPGRFSGRQFSNSRSEMNVSTLELGDSALYLCASSLAGVLGHQVFGPGTRLTVL.

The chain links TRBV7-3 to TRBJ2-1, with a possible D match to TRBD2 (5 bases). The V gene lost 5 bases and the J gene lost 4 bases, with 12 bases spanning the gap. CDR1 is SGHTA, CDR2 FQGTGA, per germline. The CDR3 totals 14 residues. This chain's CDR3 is CASSPEGWYNEQFF. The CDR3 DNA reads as TGTGCCAGCAGCCCTGAGGGCTGGTACAATGAGCAGTTCTTC.

This CDR3 is CASSLGGAMNTEAFF. Written as DNA, the CDR3 is TGTGCCAGCAGCCTCGGTGGAGCCATGAACACTGAAGCTTTCTTT. The V and J genes are TRBV5-4 and TRBJ1-1, with no clear D. This CDR3 comprises 15 residues. The V gene's germline CDR1 is SGHNT and CDR2 YYREEE (reference sequence). Trimming left V 4 bases short and J 0 bases short, with 13 bases between.

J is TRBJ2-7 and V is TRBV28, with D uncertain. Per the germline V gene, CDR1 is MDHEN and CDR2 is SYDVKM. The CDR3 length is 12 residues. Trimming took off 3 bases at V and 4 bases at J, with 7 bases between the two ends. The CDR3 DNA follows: TGTGCCAGCAGTTTTGCGATTTACGAGCAGTACTTC. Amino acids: CASSFAIYEQYF. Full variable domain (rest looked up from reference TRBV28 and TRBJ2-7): DVKVTQSSRYLVKRTGEKVFLECVQDMDHENMFWYRQDPGLGLRLIYFSYDVKMKEKGDIPEGYSVSREKKERFSLILESASTNQTSMYLCASSFAIYEQYFGPGTRLTVT.

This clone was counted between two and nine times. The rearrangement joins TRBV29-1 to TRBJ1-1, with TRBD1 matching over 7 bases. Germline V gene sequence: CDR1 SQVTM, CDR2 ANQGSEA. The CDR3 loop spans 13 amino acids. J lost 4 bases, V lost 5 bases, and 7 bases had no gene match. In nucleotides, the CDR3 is TGCAGCGTTTCCGACAGGGCCGTCACTGAAGCTTTCTTT. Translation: CSVSDRAVTEAFF.

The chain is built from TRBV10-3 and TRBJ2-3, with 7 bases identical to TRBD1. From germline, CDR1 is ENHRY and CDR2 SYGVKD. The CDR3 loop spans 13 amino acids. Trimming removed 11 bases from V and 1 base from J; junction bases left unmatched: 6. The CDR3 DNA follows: TGTGCCGTCCAAACAGGGGGCACAGATACGCAGTATTTT. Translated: CAVQTGGTDTQYF.

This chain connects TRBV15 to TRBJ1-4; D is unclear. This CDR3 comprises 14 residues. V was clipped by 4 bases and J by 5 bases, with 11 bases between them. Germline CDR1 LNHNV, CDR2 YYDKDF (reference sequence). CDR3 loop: CATSNRESNEKLFF. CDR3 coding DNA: TGTGCCACCAGCAACCGGGAGTCCAATGAAAAACTGTTTTTT.

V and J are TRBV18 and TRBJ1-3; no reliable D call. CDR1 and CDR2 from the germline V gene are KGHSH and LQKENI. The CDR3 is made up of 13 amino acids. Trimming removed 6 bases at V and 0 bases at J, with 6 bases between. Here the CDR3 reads CASSPYSGNTIYF. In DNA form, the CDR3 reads TGTGCCAGCTCCCCCTACTCTGGAAACACCATATATTTT.

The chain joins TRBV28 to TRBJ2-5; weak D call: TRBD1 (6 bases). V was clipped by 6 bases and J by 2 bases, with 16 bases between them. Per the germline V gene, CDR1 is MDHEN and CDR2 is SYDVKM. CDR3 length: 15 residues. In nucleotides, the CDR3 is TGTGCCAGCAGCACCACCCGACAGGCTCAAGAGACCCAGTACTTC. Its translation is CASSTTRQAQETQYF. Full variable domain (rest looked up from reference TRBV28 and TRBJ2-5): DVKVTQSSRYLVKRTGEKVFLECVQDMDHENMFWYRQDPGLGLRLIYFSYDVKMKEKGDIPEGYSVSREKKERFSLILESASTNQTSMYLCASSTTRQAQETQYFGPGTRLLVL.

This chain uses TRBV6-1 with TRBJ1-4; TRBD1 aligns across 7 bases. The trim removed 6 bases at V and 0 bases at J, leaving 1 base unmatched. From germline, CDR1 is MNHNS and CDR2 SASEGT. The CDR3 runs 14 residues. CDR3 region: CASRQGPTNEKLFF. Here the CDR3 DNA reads TGTGCCAGCAGACAGGGGCCAACTAATGAAAAACTGTTTTTT.

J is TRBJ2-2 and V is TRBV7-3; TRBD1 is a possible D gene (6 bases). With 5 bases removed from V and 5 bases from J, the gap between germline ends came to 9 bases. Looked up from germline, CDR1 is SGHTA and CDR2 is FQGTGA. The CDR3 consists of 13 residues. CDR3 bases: TGTGCCAGCAGCCCACAGGGAACCGGGGAGCTGTTTTTT. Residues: CASSPQGTGELFF.

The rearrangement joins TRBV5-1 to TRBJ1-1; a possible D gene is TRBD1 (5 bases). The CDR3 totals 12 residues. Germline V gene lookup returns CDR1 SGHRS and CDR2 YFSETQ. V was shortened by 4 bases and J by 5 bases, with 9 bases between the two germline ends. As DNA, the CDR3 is TGCGCCAGCAGCCTAACAGGAACTGAAGCTTTCTTT. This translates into CASSLTGTEAFF.

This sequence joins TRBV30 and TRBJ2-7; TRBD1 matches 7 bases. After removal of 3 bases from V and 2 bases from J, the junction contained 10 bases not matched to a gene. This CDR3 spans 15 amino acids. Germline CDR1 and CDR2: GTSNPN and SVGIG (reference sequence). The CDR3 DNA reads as TGTGCCTGGAGAACTGGACAGGCAAAACCCTACGAGCAGTACTTC. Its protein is CAWRTGQAKPYEQYF.

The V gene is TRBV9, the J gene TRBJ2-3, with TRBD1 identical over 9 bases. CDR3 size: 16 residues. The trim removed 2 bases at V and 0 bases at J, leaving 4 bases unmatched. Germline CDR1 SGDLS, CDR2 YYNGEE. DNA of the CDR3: TGTGCCAGCAGCGTGGGGACAGGGTCGAGCACAGATACGCAGTATTTT. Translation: CASSVGTGSSTDTQYF.

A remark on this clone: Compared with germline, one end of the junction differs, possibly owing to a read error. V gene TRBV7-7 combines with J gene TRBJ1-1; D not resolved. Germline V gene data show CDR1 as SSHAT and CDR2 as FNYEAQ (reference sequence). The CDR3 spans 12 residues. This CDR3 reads CASSPLNTEAFF. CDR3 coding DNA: TGTGCTAGCAGCCCTTTGAACACTGAAGCTTTCTTT.

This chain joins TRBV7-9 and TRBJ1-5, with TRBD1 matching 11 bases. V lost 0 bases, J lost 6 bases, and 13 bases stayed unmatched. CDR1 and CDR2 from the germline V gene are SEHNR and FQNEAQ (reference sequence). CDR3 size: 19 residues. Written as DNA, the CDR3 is TGTGCCAGCAGCTTAGCACGTCCCGGACAGGGGGCTTGGGTTCAGCCCCAGCATTTT. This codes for CASSLARPGQGAWVQPQHF.

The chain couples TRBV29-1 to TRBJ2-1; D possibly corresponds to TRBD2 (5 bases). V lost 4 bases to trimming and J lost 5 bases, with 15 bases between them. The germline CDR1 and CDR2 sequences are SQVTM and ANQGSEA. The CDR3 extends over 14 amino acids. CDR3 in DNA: TGCAGCGTTGTCTCTTATAATAGCGACAATGAGCAGTTCTTC. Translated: CSVVSYNSDNEQFF.

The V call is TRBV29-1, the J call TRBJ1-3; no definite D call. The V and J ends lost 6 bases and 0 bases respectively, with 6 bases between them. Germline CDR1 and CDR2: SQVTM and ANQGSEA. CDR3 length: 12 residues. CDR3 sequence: CSVQISGNTIYF. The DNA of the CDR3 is TGCAGCGTCCAAATCTCTGGAAACACCATATATTTT.

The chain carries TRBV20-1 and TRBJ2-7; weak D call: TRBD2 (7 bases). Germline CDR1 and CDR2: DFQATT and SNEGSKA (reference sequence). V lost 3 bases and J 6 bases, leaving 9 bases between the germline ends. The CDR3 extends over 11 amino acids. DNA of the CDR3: TGCAGTGCTAGCGGGGGGCCCGAGCAGTACTTC. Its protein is CSASGGPEQYF.

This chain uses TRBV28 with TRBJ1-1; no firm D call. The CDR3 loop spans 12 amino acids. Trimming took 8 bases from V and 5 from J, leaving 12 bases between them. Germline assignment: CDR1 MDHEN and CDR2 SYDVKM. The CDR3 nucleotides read TGTGCCAGCGGTGAAATCGGGACTGAAGCTTTCTTT. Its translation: CASGEIGTEAFF.

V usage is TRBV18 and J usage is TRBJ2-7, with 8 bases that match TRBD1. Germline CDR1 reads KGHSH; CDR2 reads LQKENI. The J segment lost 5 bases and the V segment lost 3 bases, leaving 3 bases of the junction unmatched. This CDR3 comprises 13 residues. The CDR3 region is CASSPAGGHEQYF. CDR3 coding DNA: TGTGCCAGCTCACCGGCAGGGGGCCACGAGCAGTACTTC. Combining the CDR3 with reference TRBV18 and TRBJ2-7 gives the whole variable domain NAGVMQNPRHLVRRRGQEARLRCSPMKGHSHVYWYRQLPEEGLKFMVYLQKENIIDESGMPKERFSAEFPKEGPSILRIQQVVRGDSAAYFCASSPAGGHEQYFGPGTRLTVT.

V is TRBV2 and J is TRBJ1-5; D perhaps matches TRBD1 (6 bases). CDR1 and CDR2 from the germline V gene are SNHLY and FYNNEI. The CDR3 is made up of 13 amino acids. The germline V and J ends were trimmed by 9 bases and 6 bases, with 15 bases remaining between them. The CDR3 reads CASNQGGGQPQHF. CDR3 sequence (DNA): TGTGCCAGTAACCAGGGAGGGGGTCAGCCCCAGCATTTT.